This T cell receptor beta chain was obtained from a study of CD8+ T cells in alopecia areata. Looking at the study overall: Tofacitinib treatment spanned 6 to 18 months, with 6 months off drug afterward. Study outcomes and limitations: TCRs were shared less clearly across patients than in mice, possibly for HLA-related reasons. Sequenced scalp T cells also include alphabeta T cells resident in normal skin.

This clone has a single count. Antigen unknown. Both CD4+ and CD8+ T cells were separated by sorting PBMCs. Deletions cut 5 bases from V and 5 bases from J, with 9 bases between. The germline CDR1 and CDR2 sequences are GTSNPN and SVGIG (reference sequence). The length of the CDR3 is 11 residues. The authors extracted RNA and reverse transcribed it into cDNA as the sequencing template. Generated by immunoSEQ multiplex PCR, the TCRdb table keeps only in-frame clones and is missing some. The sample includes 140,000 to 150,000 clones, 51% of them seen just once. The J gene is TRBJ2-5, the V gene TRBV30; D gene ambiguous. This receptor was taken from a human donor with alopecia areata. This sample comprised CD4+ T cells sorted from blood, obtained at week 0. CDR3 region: CAWDRVETQYF. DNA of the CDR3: TGTGCCTGGGATCGGGTGGAGACCCAGTACTTC.